Included here is one T cell receptor beta chain sequence, with context. Its cognate antigen has yet to be identified. The sample holds no much larger clone one base away, and base qualities are not on file. TCRbeta CDR3 regions were sequenced with the immunoSEQ Assay. After extraction, genomic DNA underwent amplification by bias-controlled multiplex PCR, followed by high-throughput sequencing. The authors' analysis ran thus. To quantify the absolute abundance of every unique TCRbeta CDR3 region, sequences were collapsed and filtered. Usable DNA was measured by amplifying reference genes present in all nucleated cells, and TCRbeta template counts were normalized to that usable DNA to estimate T cell fraction. Repertoire TCRs were annotated as SARS-CoV-2-specific when V gene, CDR3 amino acid sequence and J gene were exactly matched to a known reactive TCR set. The reference SARS-CoV-2 TCR set came from MIRA and was filtered for enrichment in COVID-19-positive ImmuneCODE repertoires, removing public or cross-reactive TCRs. Based on the MIRA antigens, annotated TCRs were further analysed at the level of specific ORF or position within ORF. Breadth was defined as annotated unique rearrangements over total unique productive rearrangements; depth was the summed frequency of those rearrangements. Two-sided Wilcoxon rank-sum tests were applied when comparing TCR breadth between groups. TCRdb took this table from immuneACCESS and kept in-frame rearrangements with V and J called. Such tables lack part of the clones; where checked against another copy, unresolved V genes explain under half of the gap, and the rest is unexplained. The V and J calls and the clone size are those of that table, but D and trimming were determined from the DNA. Across this sample there are around 320,000 clones, with 70% to 90% seen only once. 1.9% of the sample comes from the top ten.

The data originate from a study of Ad26.COV2.S vaccination and SARS-CoV-2 variants (dated by TCRdb to about 2021). For context, the study as a whole: Donors in the vaccine arm were drawn from COV1001, a multicentre, randomized, double-blind, placebo-controlled phase I-IIa trial testing Ad26.COV2.S in healthy adults. Investigators did not know the trial group allocation while performing experiments and assessing outcomes. Trial participants were randomized into five groups of five: low-dose or high-dose Ad26.COV2.S given once or twice, or placebo on both occasions. The TCR-sequenced set comprised approximately 32 samples: some 20 Ad26.COV2.S vaccine recipients, 5 placebo recipients and 8 SARS-CoV-2 convalescent individuals. Ad26.COV2.S was given intramuscularly at 5x10^10 or 1x10^11 viral particles, as a single shot or as two shots 56 days apart. TCRbeta repertoire sequencing was used to assess the specificity and breadth of SARS-CoV-2-reactive T cell receptors after Ad26.COV2.S vaccination. The paper's findings and limits, for the study overall: Compared with placebo recipients, Ad26.COV2.S recipients showed higher spike-specific TCR breadth (P = 0.0014). The study was not powered to compare responses between vaccine doses or regimens. Non-spike TCR breadth was comparable between vaccine and placebo recipients, consistent with the vaccine containing only spike. Substantial breadth of spike-specific CD8+ and CD4+ T cell responses was reported after vaccination. The authors noted that total T cell responses may have been underestimated by the TCR breadth and depth analyses.

The sample's treatment or condition label, decoded: 15 to 20 received Ad26.COV2.S at low or high dose, single or two shots; 5 received placebo; per-sample allocation not given. Repertoires of vaccine and placebo recipients were sequenced from samples collected on day 63 after the first injection. Cohort 1b enrolled roughly 25 adults aged 18-55 years at a single site in Boston, USA, between 29 July and 7 August 2020. Ad26.COV2.S was a replication-incompetent adenovirus type 26 vector expressing a prefusion-stabilized SARS-CoV-2 spike protein from the original Wuhan strain. CDR3 length: 14 amino acids, cysteine to phenylalanine. This entry keeps only the CDR3 DNA: 42 bases, framed from base 1. V loses 3 bases, J loses 6 bases, and the germline ends lie 14 bases apart. Based on the germline V gene (reference sequence), the CDR1 and CDR2 sequences are MNHEY and SMNVEV.

The rearranged chain carries TRBV27 and TRBJ1-1, with the D gene uncertain. The clonotype comes from a person aged 18-60 years who received the Ad26.COV2.S COVID-19 vaccine or a placebo. Sequenced material: peripheral blood, taken in a trial of Ad26.COV2.S vaccine versus placebo. DNA sequence: TGTGCCAGCAGTTTGACGGGTTCACGATCTGAAGCTTTCTTT. Its translation reads: CASSLTGSRSEAFF.